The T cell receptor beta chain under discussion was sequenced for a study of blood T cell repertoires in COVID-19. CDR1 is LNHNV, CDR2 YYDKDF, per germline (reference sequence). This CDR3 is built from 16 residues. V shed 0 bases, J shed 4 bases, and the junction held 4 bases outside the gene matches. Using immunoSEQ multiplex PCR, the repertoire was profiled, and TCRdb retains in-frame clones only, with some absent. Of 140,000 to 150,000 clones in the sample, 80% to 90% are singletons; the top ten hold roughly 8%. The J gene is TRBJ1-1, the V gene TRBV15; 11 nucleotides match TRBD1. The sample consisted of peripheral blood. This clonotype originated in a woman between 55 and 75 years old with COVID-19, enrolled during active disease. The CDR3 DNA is TGTGCCACCAGCAGAGATAGGGGGACAGGGGGCACTGAAGCTTTCTTT. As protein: CATSRDRGTGGTEAFF. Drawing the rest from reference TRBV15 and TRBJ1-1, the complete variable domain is DAMVIQNPRYQVTQFGKPVTLSCSQTLNHNVMYWYQQKSSQAPKLLFHYYDKDFNNEADTPDNFQSRRPNTSFCFLDIRSPGLGDTAMYLCATSRDRGTGGTEAFFGQGTRLTVV.